Below, one T cell receptor beta chain is given with its context. Antigen unknown. The germline V gene has CDR1 SGHNT and CDR2 YYREEE (reference sequence). Trimming removed 2 bases at V and 3 bases at J, with 14 bases between. The CDR3 contains 15 residues. The source of the sample is a study of shared clonotypes between healthy human individuals. Whole-study results and caveats: Clonotype sharing among donors likely depends on sequencing depth.

Produced via immunoSEQ multiplex PCR; TCRdb's table is partial and in-frame only. The table has roughly 500,000 clones, roughly 80% seen once. Sample: PBMCs. V and J are TRBV5-4 and TRBJ1-2; D unclear. The TCR was taken from a woman aged 40 to 49 in good health. Some clones in this sample may be carry-over from other donors' samples. CDR3 sequence reads: CASSFPNGVDYGYTF. The CDR3 DNA reads as TGTGCCAGCAGCTTTCCTAACGGCGTGGACTATGGCTACACCTTC.